Following are 24 T cell receptor beta chains from one sample sequenced in a study of T cell changes during pregnancy in multiple sclerosis. Sequenced by immunoSEQ multiplex PCR; TCRdb stores in-frame clones only, minus some. Of 69,000 or so clones in the sample, roughly 91% were seen once. The sample was CD4+ T cells from peripheral blood mononuclear cells, taken in the third trimester of pregnancy. The receptors derive from a female donor in good health, enrolled as a control in a pregnancy study.

The chain joins TRBV7-2 to TRBJ1-2, with unresolved D. The CDR3 extends over 13 amino acids. V was pared by 8 bases and J by 5 bases, with 15 bases between. The germline V gene has CDR1 SGHTA and CDR2 FQGNSA. This CDR3 is CASGRLFPYGYTF. The CDR3, as DNA: TGTGCCAGCGGCCGCCTCTTCCCTTATGGCTACACCTTC.

The chain links TRBV6-5 to TRBJ1-1; tentative D call: TRBD1 (5 bases). Trimming left V 8 bases short and J 5 bases short, with 9 bases between. Germline CDR1 and CDR2: MNHEY and SVGAGI. CDR3 size: 11 residues. CDR3 region: CASGRGTEAFF. The CDR3 coding sequence is TGTGCCAGCGGCCGGGGGACTGAAGCTTTCTTT.

This clone is a singleton in its sample. This chain links TRBV11-2 with TRBJ2-2, with D perhaps matching TRBD2 (5 bases). V gave up 5 bases and J gave up 3 bases, with 13 bases separating them. Per the germline V gene, CDR1 is SGHAT and CDR2 is FQNNGV. This CDR3 contains 15 residues. CDR3 in amino acids: CASSPRGIDTGELFF. In nucleotides, the CDR3 is TGTGCCAGCAGCCCTCGAGGGATCGACACCGGGGAGCTGTTTTTT.

The gene calls are TRBV6-6 and TRBJ2-7; 7 bases line up with TRBD1. The CDR3 spans 13 residues. Germline V CDR1 and CDR2: MNHNY, SVGAGI (reference sequence). The V segment lost 6 bases and the J segment 3 bases; nucleotides outside the gene matches: 5. The CDR3 region has the DNA TGTGCCAGCAGCTCTGACAGGGACTACGAGCAGTACTTC. Amino acids: CASSSDRDYEQYF.

This chain connects TRBV9 to TRBJ1-3; D is ambiguous. Germline V gene lookup returns CDR1 SGDLS and CDR2 YYNGEE. This CDR3 is 15 amino acids long. With 4 bases removed from V and 0 bases from J, the gap between germline ends came to 11 bases. The chain's CDR3 is CASSPLPDSGNTIYF. The CDR3 bases are TGTGCCAGCAGCCCGCTCCCAGACTCTGGAAACACCATATATTTT.

The chain has TRBV30 and TRBJ2-7; 9 bases are shared with TRBD1. In germline, CDR1 is GTSNPN, CDR2 SVGIG (reference sequence). This CDR3 is 15 amino acids long. Losses at the gene ends were 2 bases for V and 1 base for J; bases not matched to a gene: 6. For the CDR3, the DNA is TGTGCCTGGAGTTCAGGGACAGGGCTTTCCTACGAGCAGTACTTC. Amino acids: CAWSSGTGLSYEQYF.

The J gene is TRBJ1-2, the V gene TRBV2, with 8 positions matching TRBD1. The germline gives CDR1 SNHLY, CDR2 FYNNEI. The CDR3 has 15 amino acids. V shed 5 bases, J shed 4 bases, and the junction held 9 bases outside the gene matches. CDR3 coding DNA: TGTGCCAGCAGTACTTTCGGACAGGGTCTCTATGGCTACACCTTC. It is translated as CASSTFGQGLYGYTF.

This clone was counted a few times. The chain links TRBV11-3 to TRBJ1-6, with 12 bases fitting TRBD1. Trimming took 4 bases from V and 8 from J; bases not matched to a gene: 3. The CDR3 covers 15 residues. The germline V gene encodes CDR1 SGHNT and CDR2 YENEEA. CDR3: CASSSRDRGHSPLHF. The CDR3 DNA follows: TGTGCCAGCAGCTCCCGGGACAGGGGGCATTCACCCCTCCACTTT. The full variable domain, completed using reference TRBV11-3 and TRBJ1-6, is EAGVVQSPRYKIIEKKQPVAFWCNPISGHNTLYWYLQNLGQGPELLIRYENEEAVDDSQLPKDRFSAERLKGVDSTLKIQPAELGDSAVYLCASSSRDRGHSPLHFGNGTRLTVT.

The chain joins TRBV4-2 to TRBJ2-7; weak D call: TRBD2 (5 bases). The CDR3 sequence is 13 residues long. V shed 1 base and J shed 3 bases, with 7 bases lying between them. Germline V gene lookup returns CDR1 LGHNA and CDR2 YNFKEQ. CDR3 region: CASSQGEFYEQYF. The CDR3 DNA reads as TGTGCCAGCAGCCAAGGGGAGTTCTACGAGCAGTACTTC.

The chain combines TRBV7-2 with TRBJ2-7, with TRBD2 identical over 9 bases. The CDR3 totals 16 residues. J was trimmed by 0 bases and V by 5 bases; bases with no gene match: 8. CDR1 and CDR2 (germline): SGHTA, FQGNSA. The CDR3 DNA sequence: TGTGCCAGCAGCCCTATCGAGCGGGGGGCCTCCTACGAGCAGTACTTC. Its protein product is CASSPIERGASYEQYF.

In its sample, this clone was seen once. This rearrangement joins TRBV18 to TRBJ2-3, with 14 bases lining up with TRBD2. The CDR3 totals 18 residues. V shed 4 bases, J shed 0 bases, and the junction held 6 bases outside the gene matches. Germline lookup yields CDR1 KGHSH and CDR2 LQKENI. CDR3 amino acids: CASSLGTSGGSSTDTQYF. The CDR3 nucleotides read TGTGCCAGCTCACTCGGGACTAGCGGGGGATCAAGCACAGATACGCAGTATTTT.

The rearrangement links TRBV7-3 to TRBJ2-5; 9 nucleotides line up with TRBD1. Germline V gene sequence: CDR1 SGHTA, CDR2 FQGTGA. The CDR3 has 15 residues. The V and J ends lost 5 bases and 7 bases, in that order; junction bases with no gene match: 11. For the CDR3, the DNA is TGTGCCAGCAGCCCCGGACAGGGGACGTTCGTGACCCAGTACTTC. It is translated as CASSPGQGTFVTQYF.

This clone was recorded once. CDR3 DNA sequence: TGTGCCAGCAGCTTAGTACGGGGGACCTCCTACGAGCAGTACTTC. Its protein is CASSLVRGTSYEQYF. The chain recombines TRBV11-3 with TRBJ2-7; perhaps TRBD2 as D (6 bases). The length of the CDR3 is 15 residues. Trimming stripped 1 base from V and 0 bases from J, with 10 bases between. Germline loops: CDR1 SGHNT, CDR2 YENEEA.

This chain connects TRBV14 to TRBJ2-7, with D perhaps TRBD2 (6 bases). Per the germline V gene, CDR1 is SGHDN and CDR2 is FVKESK. With 4 bases removed from V and 6 bases from J, the gap between germline ends came to 25 bases. CDR3 length: 17 amino acids. The CDR3 sequence: CASSLTGTPTPRIEQYF. CDR3 sequence (DNA): TGTGCCAGCAGCCTGACCGGGACTCCCACGCCGCGGATCGAGCAGTACTTC.

The rearrangement joins TRBV7-3 to TRBJ1-6, with a possible D match to TRBD1 (5 bases). This CDR3 is 14 amino acids long. The V end lost 3 bases, the J end lost 9 bases, and 12 bases lay between the germline ends. From germline, CDR1 is SGHTA and CDR2 FQGTGA. CDR3 residues: CASSFGGSGSPLHF. The CDR3 DNA reads as TGTGCCAGCAGCTTTGGGGGGTCAGGTTCACCCCTCCACTTT.

This clone was seen a few times. The chain has TRBV30 and TRBJ1-2; the D gene is possibly TRBD1 (6 bases). Germline V lookup: CDR1 GTSNPN, CDR2 SVGIG (reference sequence). This CDR3 has 15 amino acids. The germline V and J ends were trimmed by 3 bases and 2 bases, with 16 bases remaining between them. As DNA, the CDR3 is TGTGCCTGGAGATGGGGGCGGAGTTTGAACTATGGCTACACCTTC. It translates to CAWRWGRSLNYGYTF.

In this sample, this clone turned up once. The chain couples TRBV10-3 to TRBJ1-1; the D is unclear. Trimming cost V 10 bases and J 2 bases, with 17 bases left between them. The CDR3 covers 14 residues. CDR1 and CDR2 (germline): ENHRY, SYGVKD. CDR3 sequence: CATLQTNDNTEAFF. The CDR3 region has the DNA TGTGCCACTCTACAGACGAACGACAACACTGAAGCTTTCTTT.

The J gene is TRBJ2-1, the V gene TRBV13, with 8 bases identical to TRBD2. V lost 1 base and J lost 9; bases outside the gene matches: 8. The CDR3 has 15 residues. Germline CDR1 is PRHDT and CDR2 is FYEKMQ (reference sequence). CDR3 residues: CASSLAGGPIFEQFF. The CDR3 nucleotides read TGTGCCAGCAGCTTAGCGGGGGGGCCTATTTTTGAGCAGTTCTTC.

The chain links TRBV25-1 to TRBJ1-6; D might be TRBD1 (5 bases). Trimming took off 8 bases at V and 4 bases at J, with 9 bases between the two ends. The CDR3 spans 13 residues. The germline V gene encodes CDR1 MGHDK and CDR2 SYGVNS. CDR3 protein: CASVDTYNSPLHF. The CDR3 DNA reads as TGTGCCAGCGTGGACACTTATAATTCACCCCTCCACTTT.

This chain joins TRBV7-2 and TRBJ1-1, with D perhaps matching TRBD1 (6 bases). CDR1 is SGHTA and CDR2 is FQGNSA in the germline V gene. This CDR3 spans 14 amino acids. V lost 0 bases and J 6 bases, leaving 11 bases between the germline ends. CDR3 DNA: TGTGCCAGCAGCTTAGCTATAGGACAGCCTGAAGCTTTCTTT. Encoded protein: CASSLAIGQPEAFF.

The chain has TRBV7-9 and TRBJ1-2; 7 bases match TRBD1. The CDR3 consists of 13 residues. V shed 4 bases and J 8 bases; nucleotides not matched to a gene: 7. Per the germline V gene, CDR1 is SEHNR and CDR2 is FQNEAQ (reference sequence). CDR3 nucleotide sequence: TGTGCCAGCAGCTCCGACAGGGTATACGGCTACACCTTC. Translation: CASSSDRVYGYTF. Based on the CDR3 plus reference TRBV7-9 and TRBJ1-2, the full variable domain is DTGVSQNPRHKITKRGQNVTFRCDPISEHNRLYWYRQTLGQGPEFLTYFQNEAQLEKSRLLSDRFSAERPKGSFSTLEIQRTEQGDSAMYLCASSSDRVYGYTFGSGTRLTVV.

This clone was detected a few times. The chain couples TRBV2 to TRBJ2-3, with 8 positions matching TRBD1. Germline CDR1 SNHLY, CDR2 FYNNEI. CDR3 size: 14 residues. With 6 bases clipped from V and 0 bases from J, the junction kept 2 bases outside the gene matches. The CDR3 bases are TGTGCCAGCAGGGACAGGGTTAGCACAGATACGCAGTATTTT. Amino acids: CASRDRVSTDTQYF.

This sequence joins TRBV30 and TRBJ1-2, with D perhaps TRBD1 (6 bases). The CDR3 spans 16 residues. Germline values: CDR1 GTSNPN, CDR2 SVGIG (reference sequence). V gave up 3 bases and J gave up 4 bases, with 21 bases separating them. The CDR3 reads CAWRVPILRQVYGYTF. In DNA, the CDR3 is TGTGCCTGGAGGGTCCCGATATTACGACAGGTCTATGGCTACACCTTC.

The rearrangement uses TRBV5-6 and TRBJ2-3; tentatively, D is TRBD1 (5 bases). Germline CDR1 reads SGHDT; CDR2 reads YYEEEE. CDR3 length: 16 residues. Trimming removed 0 bases at V and 0 bases at J, with 11 bases between. The CDR3 spells CASSLGGPVSTDTQYF. The CDR3 DNA sequence: TGTGCCAGCAGCTTGGGGGGCCCGGTGAGCACAGATACGCAGTATTTT.